The source of this TCR beta chain is a study of blood T cells in healthy people across ages. Study results and limitations: Relative to aged donors, long-lived donors carried more naive CD4+ cells and displayed higher diversity.

Each individual donor underwent a draw of ten milliliters of peripheral blood. A J-beta primer mix and a sample-barcoded 5' primer were used in a second PCR of about 7 to 12 cycles. Samples each returned at least 3 million CDR3-containing paired-end reads. MiXCR, applied by TCRdb to the 5' RACE reads, yields one record per CDR3 protein. The sample lists 1 million or so distinct CDR3 sequences, 45% seen once, with 15% to 20% in the top ten. About this clonotype: The antigen remains unidentified.

Germline V gives CDR1 SGDLS, CDR2 YYNGEE. Trimming cost V 5 bases and J 9 bases, with 12 bases left between them. The CDR3 loop spans 12 amino acids. Material for sequencing was blood. The receptor comes from an older woman in good health. This sequence joins TRBV9 and TRBJ1-5; no firm D call. The CDR3 region has the DNA TGTGCCAGCAGTGGGCCCGTCGGGCCCCAGCATTTT. It codes for CASSGPVGPQHF.